This T cell receptor beta chain stems from a study of control samples from healthy donors and cancer patients. Profiling relied on immunoSEQ multiplex PCR, and the TCRdb table lists in-frame clones only, not all of them. The profile shows about 120,000 clones, roughly 92% of them singletons. CDR1 SGDLS and CDR2 YYNGEE come from the germline V gene. The CDR3 has 15 residues. V gave up 0 bases and J gave up 7 bases, with 13 bases separating them. The source is a young man in good health. Material: blood. The rearrangement uses TRBV9 and TRBJ2-2; the D gene is possibly TRBD1 (6 bases). The CDR3 loop reads CASSVAGARGGELFF. DNA of the CDR3: TGTGCCAGCAGCGTAGCTGGGGCCAGGGGCGGGGAGCTGTTTTTT.